A single sample gave rise to the 9 T cell receptor beta chains below, sequenced in a study of T cell responses to AZD1222 COVID-19 vaccine. Sequenced by immunoSEQ multiplex PCR; TCRdb stores in-frame clones only, minus some. The sample contains 90,000 to 150,000 clones, roughly 89% of which appear only once. The sequences come from peripheral blood, collected 28 days after the second AZD1222 dose. The receptors here all came from an adult who received the AZD1222 COVID-19 vaccine.

This clone was observed a single time. V and J are TRBV6-2 or TRBV6-3 and TRBJ2-3; 7 bases line up with TRBD2. The germline CDR1 and CDR2 sequences are MNHEY and SVGEGT. V shed 4 bases and J 4 bases; nucleotides not matched to a gene: 11. The CDR3 loop spans 16 amino acids. The CDR3 bases are TGTGCCAGCAGTTTATTCATGAGTAGCGGGCCAGATACGCAGTATTTT. As protein: CASSLFMSSGPDTQYF.

The chain uses TRBV27 and TRBJ1-2; 7 bases agree with TRBD1. CDR1 is MNHEY and CDR2 is SMNVEV in the germline V gene (reference sequence). The CDR3 has 15 amino acids. The junction had 10 bases not matched to a gene; V was cut back by 6 bases and J by 3 bases. CDR3 sequence: CASSRAGTDYYGYTF. CDR3 nucleotide sequence: TGTGCCAGCAGCCGCGCCGGGACAGACTACTATGGCTACACCTTC.

The CDR3 nucleotides read TGTGCCAGCAGTTTGACAGGTTACACTGAAGCTTTCTTT. Protein: CASSLTGYTEAFF. The chain uses TRBV6-5 and TRBJ1-1; tentative D call: TRBD1 (6 bases). In germline, CDR1 is MNHEY, CDR2 SVGAGI. This CDR3 has 13 residues. Between the trimmed V and J ends, which lost 4 bases and 3 bases, there was a span of 9 bases.

The chain links TRBV27 to TRBJ2-3; a weak D match, TRBD1 (6 bases). There are 13 residues in the CDR3. Germline-derived CDR1 and CDR2 are MNHEY and SMNVEV (reference sequence). The V end was cut by 8 bases, the J end by 1 base, with 10 bases between. This chain's CDR3 is CASAHRGTDTQYF. For the CDR3, the DNA is TGTGCCAGCGCTCACAGGGGCACAGATACGCAGTATTTT.

This clone has only one observation. This chain uses TRBV6-2 or TRBV6-3 with TRBJ1-2; D not certain. Trimming cost V 4 bases and J 4 bases, with 10 bases left between them. Germline V gene sequence: CDR1 MNHEY, CDR2 SVGEGT. The CDR3 sequence is 13 residues long. Here the CDR3 DNA reads TGTGCCAGCAGTTTTGATGGTTTCTATGGCTACACCTTC. Translated, it gives CASSFDGFYGYTF.

The V call is TRBV14, the J call TRBJ2-2; D uncertain. The V end lost 0 bases, the J end lost 7 bases, and 9 bases lay between the germline ends. Germline-derived CDR1 and CDR2 are SGHDN and FVKESK. CDR3 size: 14 residues. CDR3 sequence: CASSQDWLGGELFF. As DNA, the CDR3 is TGTGCCAGCAGCCAAGATTGGTTGGGCGGGGAGCTGTTTTTT.

The gene calls are TRBV19 and TRBJ2-1; D is unclear. Germline V CDR1 and CDR2: LNHDA, SQIVND (reference sequence). The CDR3 has 13 residues. V gave up 8 bases and J gave up 0 bases, with 8 bases separating them. In DNA, the CDR3 is TGTGCCAGTTCCAGCGCCTCCTACAATGAGCAGTTCTTC. Translating it yields CASSSASYNEQFF.

The chain has TRBV29-1 and TRBJ2-1; the D gene is possibly TRBD2 (5 bases). The CDR3 is 12 amino acids. V was trimmed by 7 bases and J by 6 bases, leaving 13 bases between them. From germline, CDR1 is SQVTM and CDR2 ANQGSEA. CDR3 residues: CSAGYLGNEQFF. CDR3 in DNA: TGCAGCGCGGGATACCTGGGCAATGAGCAGTTCTTC.

The chain combines TRBV11-3 with TRBJ2-5; possible D gene TRBD2, 7 bases. The CDR3 loop spans 14 amino acids. CDR1 is SGHNT, CDR2 YENEEA, per germline. V shed 6 bases and J shed 3 bases, with 14 bases lying between them. The CDR3 sequence is CASSRGGGKETQYF. The CDR3 nucleotides read TGTGCCAGCAGTCGGGGAGGGGGGAAAGAGACCCAGTACTTC.